Below, one TCR beta chain is given with its context. What it recognizes is unknown. The protocol was immunoSEQ multiplex PCR, while the TCRdb copy is restricted to in-frame clones and leaves out a portion. The sample includes fewer than 100,000 clones, roughly 95% seen only once; the top ten take 2.5% to 3.5%. This CDR3 spans 19 amino acids. From germline, CDR1 is SGDLS and CDR2 YYNGEE. V lost 0 bases to trimming and J lost 5 bases, with 25 bases between them. The data belong to a study of cytomegalovirus exposure and HLA in healthy donors. Findings and caveats of the study: Many donors carried some public TCRs, although rarity characterized most TCR sequences. Overall, around 150 TCR beta chains were annotated as cytomegalovirus-associated. As confirmed in vitro, a few CMV-associated chains were specific for CMV antigens.

The V and J genes are TRBV9 and TRBJ2-3; weak D call: TRBD1 (6 bases). The origin of this receptor is a woman under 30 in good health and CMV-seropositive. Sequencing used PBMCs. The CDR3 loop is CASSVALLTGHKGEDTQYF. In DNA, the CDR3 is TGTGCCAGCAGCGTAGCCTTATTGACAGGTCACAAAGGGGAAGATACGCAGTATTTT.